One sample yielded the 31 T cell receptor beta chains listed below, sequenced in a study of blood T cells in healthy people across ages. It was with a sample-barcoded 5' primer and a J-beta primer mix that a second PCR of roughly 7 to 12 cycles was run. TCRdb recomputed calls from the 5' RACE reads with MiXCR, one row per CDR3 protein. Seen here are about 1.8 million distinct CDR3 sequences, roughly 52% observed once, and the top ten hold over 2%. Source material: blood. The receptors were sampled from a woman aged 40 to 49 in good health.

V is TRBV7-2 and J is TRBJ1-2, with a tentative D call TRBD1 (6 bases). Germline lookup yields CDR1 SGHTA and CDR2 FQGNSA. The CDR3 is 14 residues long. V lost 5 bases to trimming and J lost 3 bases, with 13 bases between them. The CDR3 here is CASSVQGWDYGYTF. CDR3 DNA: TGTGCCAGCAGCGTCCAGGGGTGGGACTATGGCTACACCTTC.

The J gene is TRBJ2-5, the V gene TRBV6-6, with D possibly TRBD1 on 5 matching bases. Germline V CDR1 and CDR2: MNHNY, SVGAGI (reference sequence). The CDR3 has 14 amino acids. The ends were cut back, 1 base at V and 11 bases at J, with 17 bases in the middle. In DNA form, the CDR3 reads TGTGCCAGCAGTTACTGGCAGGGTGGAGATGAGCAGTACTTC. Its translation is CASSYWQGGDEQYF.

This chain uses TRBV7-9 with TRBJ2-3; 8 bases map to TRBD2. The CDR3 has 17 residues. Trimming cost V 1 base and J 1 base; bases outside gene matches: 7. In germline, CDR1 is SEHNR, CDR2 FQNEAQ (reference sequence). The CDR3 DNA follows: TGTGCCAGCAGCTTAGGGGCTAGCGGGTCCCGCACAGATACGCAGTATTTT. Residues: CASSLGASGSRTDTQYF.

The gene calls are TRBV11-2 and TRBJ1-6, with D possibly TRBD1 on 5 matching bases. CDR1 and CDR2 (germline): SGHAT, FQNNGV. The germline V and J ends were trimmed by 2 bases and 0 bases, with 11 bases remaining between them. The CDR3 consists of 17 residues. The CDR3 DNA sequence: TGTGCCAGCAGCTTATTGGCAGGGAGCTCCTATAATTCACCCCTCCACTTT. This encodes CASSLLAGSSYNSPLHF.

This sequence joins TRBV25-1 and TRBJ2-5; maybe TRBD2 (6 bases). V shed 5 bases and J shed 5 bases, with 21 bases lying between them. The CDR3 consists of 16 residues. Germline lookup yields CDR1 MGHDK and CDR2 SYGVNS. This chain's CDR3 is CASSSTRGGRKETQYF. The DNA of the CDR3 is TGTGCCAGCAGTAGCACTAGGGGAGGCAGAAAGGAGACCCAGTACTTC.

The rearrangement joins TRBV20-1 to TRBJ2-5; D remains ambiguous. Trimming shortened V by 6 bases and J by 2 bases, and 7 bases separated the two germline ends. CDR3 length: 11 amino acids. CDR1 is DFQATT and CDR2 is SNEGSKA in the germline V gene (reference sequence). CDR3 loop: CSATEQETQYF. CDR3 bases: TGCAGTGCCACCGAACAAGAGACCCAGTACTTC.

This clonotype was seen a few times. V is TRBV5-1 and J is TRBJ2-5, with D unclear. CDR3 length: 12 amino acids. V was trimmed by 5 bases and J by 3 bases, leaving 8 bases between them. Germline loops: CDR1 SGHRS, CDR2 YFSETQ. CDR3 sequence: CASSLQEETQYF. CDR3 nucleotide sequence: TGCGCCAGCAGTCTTCAGGAAGAGACCCAGTACTTC.

The genes are TRBV7-2 and TRBJ2-1; 8 nucleotides agree with TRBD2. Germline V CDR1 and CDR2: SGHTA, FQGNSA. The CDR3 is 19 amino acids. Unmatched junction bases numbered 17, after V lost 3 bases and J lost 4 bases. The chain's CDR3 is CASSFRNRGRGGLYNEQFF. The CDR3 DNA sequence: TGTGCCAGCAGCTTCCGCAATCGGGGACGGGGGGGACTATACAATGAGCAGTTCTTC.

CDR3 in DNA: TGTGCCAGCGGGGAAACAGGGAGGAACACTGAAGCTTTCTTT. It specifies CASGETGRNTEAFF. The chain uses TRBV13 and TRBJ1-1, with TRBD1 as a possible D gene (6 bases). V was shortened by 8 bases and J by 1 base, with 14 bases between the two germline ends. The CDR3 runs 14 residues. In germline, CDR1 is PRHDT, CDR2 FYEKMQ (reference sequence).

About this clonotype itself: One base away lies a much larger clone, so this may be a sequencing read error. The CDR3 DNA follows: TGTGCCACCAGGTTCTCTGGGGCCAACGTCCTGACTTTC. Translating gives CATRFSGANVLTF. The gene calls are TRBV6-2 or TRBV6-3 and TRBJ2-6; D gene ambiguous. CDR3 length equals 13 residues. With 10 bases removed from V and 0 bases from J, the gap between germline ends came to 7 bases. Germline assignment: CDR1 MNHEY and CDR2 SVGEGT.

This clonotype has only a few counts. The CDR3: CASSAGDVNTDTQYF. In nucleotides, the CDR3 is TGTGCCAGCAGCGCAGGGGACGTCAACACAGATACGCAGTATTTT. The gene calls are TRBV9 and TRBJ2-3; D may be TRBD1 (6 bases). V gave up 3 bases and J gave up 2 bases, with 13 bases separating them. Germline CDR1 and CDR2: SGDLS and YYNGEE. The CDR3 is 15 amino acids.

The V call is TRBV7-2, the J call TRBJ1-4; D is unclear. The CDR3 is 15 residues long. The V end was cut by 5 bases, the J end by 7 bases, with 17 bases between. Germline values: CDR1 SGHTA, CDR2 FQGNSA. This CDR3 is CASSPQAGTGEKLFF. The CDR3 DNA reads as TGTGCCAGCAGCCCCCAGGCGGGTACTGGTGAAAAACTGTTTTTT.

The chain employs TRBV7-8 and TRBJ2-3; tentatively, D is TRBD1 or TRBD2 (5 bases each). Germline-derived CDR1 and CDR2 are SGHVS and FQNEAQ. This CDR3 spans 16 amino acids. V lost 5 bases to trimming and J lost 2 bases, with 17 bases between them. The CDR3 loop is CASSPAGATFTDTQYF. For the CDR3, the DNA is TGTGCCAGCAGCCCGGCCGGGGCGACCTTCACAGATACGCAGTATTTT.

J is TRBJ2-3 and V is TRBV5-1, with 8 bases lining up with TRBD2. The germline V gene encodes CDR1 SGHRS and CDR2 YFSETQ. J lost 1 base, V lost 4 bases, and 5 bases had no gene match. CDR3 length: 15 amino acids. CDR3 region: CASSVLGGGTDTQYF. CDR3 in DNA: TGCGCCAGCAGCGTTCTCGGGGGGGGCACAGATACGCAGTATTTT. The whole variable domain, remainder taken from reference TRBV5-1 and TRBJ2-3, is KAGVTQTPRYLIKTRGQQVTLSCSPISGHRSVSWYQQTPGQGLQFLFEYFSETQRNKGNFPGRFSGRQFSNSRSEMNVSTLELGDSALYLCASSVLGGGTDTQYFGPGTRLTVL.

The V call is TRBV10-3, the J call TRBJ2-7, with D perhaps TRBD2 (6 bases). The germline V gene encodes CDR1 ENHRY and CDR2 SYGVKD. The ends were cut back, 8 bases at V and 9 bases at J, with 14 bases in the middle. This CDR3 has 11 residues. The CDR3 protein is CAISAGLRQYF. The DNA of the CDR3 is TGTGCCATCTCGGCGGGGTTAAGGCAGTACTTC.

The V and J genes are TRBV7-9 and TRBJ2-3; 8 nucleotides agree with TRBD2. The ends lost 1 base at V and 1 base at J; junction bases unmatched: 7. The CDR3 is made up of 17 amino acids. CDR1 and CDR2 (germline): SEHNR, FQNEAQ (reference sequence). The CDR3 DNA is TGTGCCAGCAGCTTAGTAGCGGCGGGGGGCCGCACAGATACGCAGTATTTT. As protein: CASSLVAAGGRTDTQYF.

The V and J genes are TRBV5-1 and TRBJ1-2; D may be TRBD1 (5 bases). CDR3 size: 15 residues. Germline CDR1 is SGHRS and CDR2 is YFSETQ. Trimming removed 3 bases at V and 4 bases at J, with 16 bases between. CDR3 in amino acids: CASSSGPTRFYGYTF. CDR3 coding DNA: TGCGCCAGCAGCTCGGGACCCACAAGATTCTATGGCTACACCTTC.

The CDR3: CASSREQGVTEAFF. The CDR3 DNA reads as TGTGCCAGCAGCCGAGAACAGGGGGTCACTGAAGCTTTCTTT. The rearrangement joins TRBV7-9 to TRBJ1-1, with 8 bases lining up with TRBD1. With V trimmed by 5 bases and J by 4 bases, 6 bases remained unmatched. The CDR3 runs to 14 residues. CDR1 and CDR2 (germline): SEHNR, FQNEAQ (reference sequence).

V gene TRBV28 combines with J gene TRBJ2-5; D is possibly TRBD1 or TRBD2 (5 bases each). The germline gives CDR1 MDHEN, CDR2 SYDVKM. This CDR3 comprises 15 residues. V was cut by 5 bases and J by 6 bases, with 19 bases left in between. This CDR3 reads CASSLIGTGLKTQYF. The CDR3, as DNA: TGTGCCAGCAGTCTCATCGGGACCGGTTTGAAGACCCAGTACTTC.

This clonotype was seen at least ten times. The junction and the germline gene differ at one end; a read error may be behind it. This chain uses TRBV7-2 with TRBJ2-7; perhaps TRBD2 as D (6 bases). Germline V lookup: CDR1 SGHTA, CDR2 FQGNSA. This CDR3 has 15 amino acids. The CDR3 coding sequence is TGCGCCAGCAGCTTGGCGGCGGGGAGCTCCTACGAGCAGTACTTC. As protein: CASSLAAGSSYEQYF.

The chain is built from TRBV9 and TRBJ2-5; 14 nucleotides align to TRBD2. The CDR3 runs 17 residues. Trimming at V came to 4 bases and at J to 1 base, leaving 6 bases not matched to a gene. CDR1 and CDR2 from the germline V gene are SGDLS and YYNGEE. As DNA, the CDR3 is TGTGCCAGCAGCCCGAGACTAGCGGGGGGGATCCAAGAGACCCAGTACTTC. Translation: CASSPRLAGGIQETQYF.

Of note for this clonotype: The junction differs from germline at one of its ends, possibly a read error. This rearrangement joins TRBV29-1 to TRBJ2-1; TRBD2 agrees at 13 bases. Germline CDR1 and CDR2: SQVTM and ANQGSEA. This CDR3 is 18 amino acids long. The CDR3 sequence: CRVGRLAGGRSSYNEQFF. The CDR3, as DNA: TGCCGCGTTGGTAGACTAGCGGGGGGCCGGAGCTCCTACAATGAGCAGTTCTTC.

This clonotype was seen ten or more times. The chain employs TRBV7-2 and TRBJ2-5; 11 nucleotides match TRBD1. This CDR3 comprises 16 residues. Germline V gene data show CDR1 as SGHTA and CDR2 as FQGNSA. V dropped 5 bases and J dropped 3; count of bases not matched to a gene: 8. CDR3 nucleotide sequence: TGTGCCAGCAGCCTCGGGACAGGGGGAGGTGAAGAGACCCAGTACTTC. Protein sequence: CASSLGTGGGEETQYF. Complete variable domain (other parts from reference TRBV7-2 and TRBJ2-5): GAGVSQSPSNKVTEKGKDVELRCDPISGHTALYWYRQSLGQGLEFLIYFQGNSAPDKSGLPSDRFSAERTGGSVSTLTIQRTQQEDSAVYLCASSLGTGGGEETQYFGPGTRLLVL.

This clonotype was observed a few times. This chain joins TRBV7-2 and TRBJ2-7, with TRBD2 identical over 15 bases. CDR1 and CDR2 (germline): SGHTA, FQGNSA. After removal of 3 bases from V and 6 bases from J, the junction contained 3 bases not matched to a gene. The CDR3 runs to 15 residues. The CDR3 DNA sequence: TGTGCCAGCAGCTTCGGACTAGCGGGGGGGCGCGAGCAGTACTTC. As protein: CASSFGLAGGREQYF.

On this clonotype: Mismatch with germline at one junction end may stem from a read error. The V and J genes are TRBV25-1 and TRBJ1-2; no clear D gene. The CDR3 is made up of 13 amino acids. Germline CDR1 reads MGHDK; CDR2 reads SYGVNS. The CDR3 region is CARSLADNYGYTF. As DNA, the CDR3 is TGTGCCCGCAGTTTAGCAGACAACTATGGCTACACCTTC.

In this sample, this clonotype turned up a few times. This chain connects TRBV29-1 to TRBJ2-5; D unresolved. The DNA matches TRBJ2-7 better at its end, which makes the J call doubtful. The germline gives CDR1 SQVTM, CDR2 ANQGSEA. The CDR3 consists of 12 residues. The CDR3 sequence is CSVEEDGPEQYF. In DNA, the CDR3 is TGCAGCGTTGAAGAGGACGGTCCCGAGCAGTACTTC.

This clonotype was seen a handful of times. The rearrangement links TRBV10-3 to TRBJ2-4, with 10 bases aligning to TRBD1. Near its end, the DNA agrees better with TRBJ2-7, so the J call may be wrong. Germline loops: CDR1 ENHRY, CDR2 SYGVKD. The CDR3 is made up of 12 amino acids. The CDR3 region has the DNA TGTGCCACGGGGACAGGGGAAGGCGAGCAGTACTTC. Protein: CATGTGEGEQYF.

The rearrangement uses TRBV29-1 and TRBJ1-2, with 8 bases aligning to TRBD1. The CDR3 is 15 amino acids. Germline assignment: CDR1 SQVTM and CDR2 ANQGSEA. J lost 2 bases, V lost 4 bases, and 9 bases had no gene match. This CDR3 is CSVARTGSTNYGYTF. CDR3 nucleotide sequence: TGCAGCGTTGCCAGGACAGGGTCCACAAACTATGGCTACACCTTC.

This clonotype was found a few times. The gene calls are TRBV7-2 and TRBJ2-7; 9 bases match TRBD1. Germline assignment: CDR1 SGHTA and CDR2 FQGNSA. V shed 4 bases, J shed 3 bases, and the junction held 4 bases outside the gene matches. CDR3 length equals 14 residues. This chain's CDR3 is CASSSDRGDYEQYF. For the CDR3, the DNA is TGTGCCAGCAGCTCCGACAGGGGGGACTACGAGCAGTACTTC.

The chain employs TRBV28 and TRBJ2-1, with D tentatively TRBD2 (5 bases). This CDR3 comprises 13 residues. The V end lost 6 bases, the J end lost 7 bases, and 13 bases lay between the germline ends. Germline lookup yields CDR1 MDHEN and CDR2 SYDVKM. Here the CDR3 reads CASRRAELNEQFF. The DNA for the CDR3 is TGTGCCAGCAGGCGGGCAGAACTTAATGAGCAGTTCTTC.

This rearrangement joins TRBV20-1 to TRBJ2-3; D is ambiguous. CDR3 length: 12 residues. The V gene lost 6 bases and the J gene lost 1 base, with 8 bases spanning the gap. From germline, CDR1 is DFQATT and CDR2 SNEGSKA (reference sequence). This CDR3 is CSAPGRTDTQYF. The CDR3 nucleotides read TGCAGTGCCCCCGGTCGCACAGATACGCAGTATTTT.